The 4 T cell receptor beta chains below were found in one sample sequenced in a study of blood T cell repertoires in COVID-19. Using immunoSEQ multiplex PCR, the repertoire was profiled, and TCRdb retains in-frame clones only, with some absent. The sample has about 81,000 clones; more than 75% are singletons. The material sequenced was peripheral blood. The source of these receptors is a human donor in a cohort sampled during active COVID-19.

V is TRBV7-2 and J is TRBJ1-3, with D unclear. CDR1 is SGHTA and CDR2 is FQGNSA in the germline V gene. The CDR3 length is 15 residues. V dropped 5 bases and J dropped 0 bases, with 11 bases sitting between them. The CDR3, as DNA: TGTGCCAGCAGCGTAAGAGGAGTCTCTGGAAACACCATATATTTT. This encodes CASSVRGVSGNTIYF. The variable domain in full, with the rest retrieved from reference TRBV7-2 and TRBJ1-3, is GAGVSQSPSNKVTEKGKDVELRCDPISGHTALYWYRQSLGQGLEFLIYFQGNSAPDKSGLPSDRFSAERTGGSVSTLTIQRTQQEDSAVYLCASSVRGVSGNTIYFGEGSWLTVV.

The gene calls are TRBV6-6 and TRBJ1-3, with 8 nucleotides matching TRBD1. This CDR3 spans 14 amino acids. Germline V gives CDR1 MNHNY, CDR2 SVGAGI (reference sequence). The trim removed 4 bases at V and 6 bases at J, leaving 5 bases unmatched. The CDR3 sequence is CASSSTGAENTIYF. CDR3 nucleotide sequence: TGTGCCAGCAGTTCGACAGGGGCGGAAAACACCATATATTTT.

This clone was observed a single time. The rearrangement links TRBV9 to TRBJ2-1; 10 bases are shared with TRBD2. CDR3 size: 18 residues. Germline CDR1 reads SGDLS; CDR2 reads YYNGEE. After removal of 1 base from V and 7 bases from J, the junction contained 14 bases not matched to a gene. The CDR3 protein is CASSVLGASGGSRNEQFF. The CDR3 region has the DNA TGTGCCAGCAGCGTATTGGGCGCTAGCGGGGGTTCCAGGAATGAGCAGTTCTTC.

The chain employs TRBV15 and TRBJ1-5, with 7 positions matching TRBD1. V was pared by 0 bases and J by 4 bases, with 6 bases of the junction left unmatched. The germline V gene has CDR1 LNHNV and CDR2 YYDKDF (reference sequence). The CDR3 runs 16 residues. DNA of the CDR3: TGTGCCACCAGCAGAGACCCGACAGGGAGGAATCAGCCCCAGCATTTT. This translates into CATSRDPTGRNQPQHF.